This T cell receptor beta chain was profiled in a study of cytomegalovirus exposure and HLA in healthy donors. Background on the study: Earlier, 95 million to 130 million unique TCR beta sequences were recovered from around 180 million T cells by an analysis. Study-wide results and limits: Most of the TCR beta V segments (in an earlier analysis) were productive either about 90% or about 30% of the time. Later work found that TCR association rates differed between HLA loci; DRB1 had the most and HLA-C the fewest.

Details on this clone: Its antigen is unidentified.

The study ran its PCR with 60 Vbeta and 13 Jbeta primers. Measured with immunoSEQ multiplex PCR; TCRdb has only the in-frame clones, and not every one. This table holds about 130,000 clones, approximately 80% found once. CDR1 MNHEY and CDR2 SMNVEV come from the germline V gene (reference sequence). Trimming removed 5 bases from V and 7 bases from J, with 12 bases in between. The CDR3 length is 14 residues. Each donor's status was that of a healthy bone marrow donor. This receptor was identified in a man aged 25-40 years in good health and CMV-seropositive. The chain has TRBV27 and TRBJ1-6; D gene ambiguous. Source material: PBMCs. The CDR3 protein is CASSPVGGNSPLHF. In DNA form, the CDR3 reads TGTGCCAGCAGTCCTGTTGGCGGAAATTCACCCCTCCACTTT.